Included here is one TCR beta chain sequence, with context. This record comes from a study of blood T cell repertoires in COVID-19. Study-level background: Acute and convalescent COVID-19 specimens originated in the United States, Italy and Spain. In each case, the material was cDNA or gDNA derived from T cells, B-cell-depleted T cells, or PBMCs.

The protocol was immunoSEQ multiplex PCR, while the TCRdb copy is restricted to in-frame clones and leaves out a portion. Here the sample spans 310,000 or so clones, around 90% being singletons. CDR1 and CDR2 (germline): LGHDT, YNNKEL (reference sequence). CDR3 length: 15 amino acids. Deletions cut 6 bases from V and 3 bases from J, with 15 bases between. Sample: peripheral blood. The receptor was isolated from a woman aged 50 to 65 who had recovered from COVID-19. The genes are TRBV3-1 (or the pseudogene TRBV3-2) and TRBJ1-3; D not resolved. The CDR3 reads CASSPSGSGGNTIYF. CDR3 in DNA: TGTGCCAGCAGTCCGAGCGGGTCGGGTGGAAACACCATATATTTT.